What follows is one T cell receptor beta chain and its context. What it binds is not known. These data are taken from a study of OX40 agonist ivuxolimab in advanced cancers. Findings and caveats of the study: Both CD4+ and CD8+ T cell populations in blood had undergone clonal expansion by week 6 at 0.1 to 3.0 mg/kg.

The CDR3 runs to 14 residues. CDR1 is SGHRS and CDR2 is YFSETQ in the germline V gene. Trimming shortened V by 7 bases and J by 2 bases, and 15 bases separated the two germline ends. Assay used: immunoSEQ multiplex PCR; TCRdb lists only in-frame clones, some missing. The data contain roughly 100,000 clones, about 96% of them seen just once; the ten biggest clones take up 2% to 2.5%. This clonotype was obtained from an adult with an advanced solid tumor such as melanoma, head and neck, liver or kidney cancer. V gene TRBV5-1 combines with J gene TRBJ1-2; D remains unclear. The source material was CD4+ or CD8+ T cells sorted from blood, sampled in a trial of the OX40 agonist ivuxolimab. For the CDR3, the DNA is TGCGCCAGCCGCCCCCCTAATGAAAACTATGGCTACACCTTC. Its protein product is CASRPPNENYGYTF. The full variable domain, completed using reference TRBV5-1 and TRBJ1-2, is KAGVTQTPRYLIKTRGQQVTLSCSPISGHRSVSWYQQTPGQGLQFLFEYFSETQRNKGNFPGRFSGRQFSNSRSEMNVSTLELGDSALYLCASRPPNENYGYTFGSGTRLTVV.